The source of this T cell receptor (beta chain) is a study of blood T cell repertoires in COVID-19. V dropped 5 bases and J dropped 8 bases, with 10 bases sitting between them. The germline gives CDR1 SNHLY, CDR2 FYNNEI. CDR3 length: 11 residues. The table came from immunoSEQ multiplex PCR; TCRdb's copy has only in-frame clones and leaves some out. This sample has around 330,000 clones, with around 90% found just once. V is TRBV2 and J is TRBJ2-7; D remains ambiguous. The receptor was isolated from a man in his sixties who had recovered from COVID-19. What was sequenced was PBMCs or T cells enriched from blood (not recorded which). The CDR3 DNA is TGTGCCAGCAGTCTGCAGATAAAGCAGTACTTC. Protein sequence: CASSLQIKQYF.